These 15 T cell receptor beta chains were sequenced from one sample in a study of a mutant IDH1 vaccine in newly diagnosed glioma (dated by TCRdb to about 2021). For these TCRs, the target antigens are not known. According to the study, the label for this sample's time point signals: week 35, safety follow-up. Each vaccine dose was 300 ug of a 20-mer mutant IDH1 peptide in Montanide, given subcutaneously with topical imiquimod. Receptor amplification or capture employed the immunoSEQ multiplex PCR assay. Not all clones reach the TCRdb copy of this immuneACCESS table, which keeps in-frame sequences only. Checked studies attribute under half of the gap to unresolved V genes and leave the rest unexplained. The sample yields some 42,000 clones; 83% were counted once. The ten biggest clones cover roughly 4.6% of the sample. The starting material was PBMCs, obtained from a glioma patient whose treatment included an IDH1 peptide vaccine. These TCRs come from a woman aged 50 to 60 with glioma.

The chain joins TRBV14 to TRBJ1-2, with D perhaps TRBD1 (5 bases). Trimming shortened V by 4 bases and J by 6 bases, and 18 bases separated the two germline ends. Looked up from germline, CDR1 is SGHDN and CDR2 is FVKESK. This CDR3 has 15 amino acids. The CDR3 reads CASSRRRGTWDGYTF. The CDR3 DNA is TGTGCCAGCAGCCGTAGGAGAGGGACTTGGGATGGCTACACCTTC.

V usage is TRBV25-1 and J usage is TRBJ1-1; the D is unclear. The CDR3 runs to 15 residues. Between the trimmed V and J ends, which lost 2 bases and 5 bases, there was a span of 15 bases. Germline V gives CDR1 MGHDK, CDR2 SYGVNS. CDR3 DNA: TGTGCCAGCAGTGAAGGGTTACCCACGCGGACTGAAGCTTTCTTT. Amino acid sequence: CASSEGLPTRTEAFF.

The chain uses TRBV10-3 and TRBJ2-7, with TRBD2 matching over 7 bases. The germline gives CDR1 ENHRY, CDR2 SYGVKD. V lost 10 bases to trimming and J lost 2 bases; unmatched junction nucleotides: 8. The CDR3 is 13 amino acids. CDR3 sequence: CATQRGVTYEQYF. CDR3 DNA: TGTGCCACCCAGCGGGGTGTGACCTACGAGCAGTACTTC.

The CDR3 region has the DNA TGTGCCAGCAGTTTACAGGGGGCGTCAGCCCAGCCCCAGCATTTT. Protein: CASSLQGASAQPQHF. This chain uses TRBV7-2 with TRBJ1-5; 9 bases fit TRBD1. CDR1 and CDR2 from the germline V gene are SGHTA and FQGNSA. The V segment lost 6 bases and the J segment 7 bases; nucleotides outside the gene matches: 10. The CDR3 sequence is 15 residues long.

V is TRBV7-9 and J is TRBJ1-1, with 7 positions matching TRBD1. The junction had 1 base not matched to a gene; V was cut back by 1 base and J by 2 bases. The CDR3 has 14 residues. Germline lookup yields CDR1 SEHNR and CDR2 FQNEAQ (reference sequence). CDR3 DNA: TGTGCCAGCAGCTTAGAAGGGGGCAACACTGAAGCTTTCTTT. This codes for CASSLEGGNTEAFF.

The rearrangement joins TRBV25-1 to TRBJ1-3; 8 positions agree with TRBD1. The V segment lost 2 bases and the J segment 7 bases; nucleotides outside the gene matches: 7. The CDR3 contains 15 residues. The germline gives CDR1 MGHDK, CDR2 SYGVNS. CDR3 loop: CASSEAGTGSNTIYF. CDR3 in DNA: TGTGCCAGCAGTGAAGCTGGGACAGGCTCCAACACCATATATTTT. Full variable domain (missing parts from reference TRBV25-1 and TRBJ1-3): EADIYQTPRYLVIGTGKKITLECSQTMGHDKMYWYQQDPGMELHLIHYSYGVNSTEKGDLSSESTVSRIRTEHFPLTLESARPSHTSQYLCASSEAGTGSNTIYFGEGSWLTVV.

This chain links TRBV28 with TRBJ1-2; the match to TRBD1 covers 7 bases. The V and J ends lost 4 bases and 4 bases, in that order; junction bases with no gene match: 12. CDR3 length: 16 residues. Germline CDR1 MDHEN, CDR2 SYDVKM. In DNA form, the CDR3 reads TGTGCCAGCAGTTATAGGGGGAAGACAGGGTTCTATGGCTACACCTTC. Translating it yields CASSYRGKTGFYGYTF.

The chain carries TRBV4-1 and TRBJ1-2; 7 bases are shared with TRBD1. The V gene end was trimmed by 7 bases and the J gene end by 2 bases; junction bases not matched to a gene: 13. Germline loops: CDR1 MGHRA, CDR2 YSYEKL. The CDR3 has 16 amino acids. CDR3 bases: TGCGCCAGCAACCGGGTTCAGATACAGGGGAACTATGGCTACACCTTC. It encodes CASNRVQIQGNYGYTF.

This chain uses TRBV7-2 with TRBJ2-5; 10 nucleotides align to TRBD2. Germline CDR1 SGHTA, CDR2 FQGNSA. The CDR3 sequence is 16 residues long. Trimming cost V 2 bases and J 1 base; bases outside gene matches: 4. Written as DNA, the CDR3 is TGTGCCAGCAGCTTAAGCACTAGCGGGGCCCAAGAGACCCAGTACTTC. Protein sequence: CASSLSTSGAQETQYF.

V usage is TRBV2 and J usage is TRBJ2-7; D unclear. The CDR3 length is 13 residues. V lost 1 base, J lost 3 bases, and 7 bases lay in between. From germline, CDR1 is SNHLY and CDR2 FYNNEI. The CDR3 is CASSEGSGYEQYF. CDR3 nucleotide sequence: TGTGCCAGCAGTGAAGGGTCCGGCTACGAGCAGTACTTC.

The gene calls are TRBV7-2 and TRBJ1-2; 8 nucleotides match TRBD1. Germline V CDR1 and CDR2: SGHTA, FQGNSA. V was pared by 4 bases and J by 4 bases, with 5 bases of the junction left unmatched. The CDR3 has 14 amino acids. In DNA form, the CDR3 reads TGTGCCAGCAGCTCATCAGGGGGCGGCTATGGCTACACCTTC. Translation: CASSSSGGGYGYTF.

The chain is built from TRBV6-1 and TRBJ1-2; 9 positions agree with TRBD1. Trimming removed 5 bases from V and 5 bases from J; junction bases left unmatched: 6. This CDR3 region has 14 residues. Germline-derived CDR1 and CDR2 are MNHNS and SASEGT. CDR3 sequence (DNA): TGTGCCAGCAGTTCCGGGACAGGGCCTTATGGCTACACCTTC. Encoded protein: CASSSGTGPYGYTF.

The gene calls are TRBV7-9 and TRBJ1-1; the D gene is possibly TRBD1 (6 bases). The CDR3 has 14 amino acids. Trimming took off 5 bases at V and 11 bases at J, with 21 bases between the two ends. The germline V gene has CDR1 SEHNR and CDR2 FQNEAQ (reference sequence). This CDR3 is CASSPDQQGRGAFF. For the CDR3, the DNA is TGTGCCAGCAGCCCCGACCAACAGGGCCGTGGGGCTTTCTTT.

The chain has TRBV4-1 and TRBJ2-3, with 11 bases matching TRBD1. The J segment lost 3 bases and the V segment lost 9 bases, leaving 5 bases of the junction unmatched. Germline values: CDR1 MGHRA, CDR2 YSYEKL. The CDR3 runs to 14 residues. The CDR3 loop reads CASTRDRGTDTQYF. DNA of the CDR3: TGCGCCAGTACCCGGGACAGGGGGACAGATACGCAGTATTTT.

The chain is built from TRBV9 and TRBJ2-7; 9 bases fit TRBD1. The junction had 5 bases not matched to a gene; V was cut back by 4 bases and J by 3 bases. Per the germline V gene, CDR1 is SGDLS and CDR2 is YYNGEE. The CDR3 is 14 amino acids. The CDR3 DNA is TGTGCCAGCAGCTTCCGACAGGGGGGCTACGAGCAGTACTTC. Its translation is CASSFRQGGYEQYF.